This is a list of T cell receptor beta chains from one sample in a study of chemoradiotherapy in HPV16-positive cancers. The repertoire was sequenced with immunoSEQ multiplex PCR; TCRdb's copy has only in-frame clones and lacks some. The sample yields 9,500 to 15,000 clones, around 85% seen once. This material consisted of blood, taken from a patient who underwent chemoradiotherapy. The receptors originated from a human donor with HPV-associated anogenital cancer. The CDR3 runs from the conserved cysteine through the conserved F or W.

v_call	j_call	cdr3_aa
TRBV6-5	TRBJ1-1	CASSYSAENTEAFF
TRBV7-2	TRBJ2-1	CASSGGSPLVAGEQFF
TRBV10-3	TRBJ2-4	CAIGQGENIQYF
TRBV11-3	TRBJ1-4	CASSLDYRGKHEKLFF
TRBV5-1	TRBJ1-1	CASSLESGGFEAFF
TRBV19	TRBJ1-1	CASSIDVGLDTEAFF
TRBV6-5	TRBJ2-7	CASSQNRGYEQYF
TRBV19	TRBJ2-1	CASSPWTSGVLYNEQFF
TRBV4-2	TRBJ2-7	CASSLASLPRGAYEQYF
TRBV5-1	TRBJ1-1	CASSFTGYTEAFF
TRBV7-3	TRBJ2-3	CASSLYHTDTQYF